This entry describes one T cell receptor (beta chain). No antigen is known for it. Base quality data are lacking; no much larger clone is found one base away. Collaborating institutions collected whole blood in K2EDTA tubes following their own protocols. For TCRbeta analysis, collaborators shipped samples as frozen whole blood, isolated PBMCs, or DNA extracted from either of those sample types. The sample originates from a study of blood T cell repertoires in COVID-19 (dated by TCRdb to the early 2020s). As for the study more broadly: Samples covering the acute and convalescent phases of COVID-19 were provided by collaborators in the United States, Italy and Spain. Sample metadata almost always included a de-identified subject ID, COVID-19 status, age in years and sex. Deeply sampled blood TCRbeta repertoires from subjects exposed to, actively infected with, or recovered from COVID-19 were included in the dataset. The samples were drawn from two sources: the first 160 participants of the ongoing ImmuneRACE study, and 1,254 subjects contributed by 6 global collaborators. HLA class I and class II types, where available, came from metadata supplied by the sample provider rather than from assay-based typing. The material from the prospective study consisted of cDNA or gDNA derived from T cells, B-cell-depleted T cells, or PBMCs. A freely available public database, intended as a resource for researchers studying the immune response to SARS-CoV-2, is where the repertoires were released.

The paper as a whole reports these results and caveats: Clinical and demographic metadata were provided uncurated, with the amount varying by source and participant.

The immunoSEQ Assay, a bias-controlled multiplex PCR, was used to amplify TCRbeta CDR3 regions from genomic DNA. The study's processing was this. The number of nucleated cells in each sample was estimated by amplification of reference gene primers within the assay. To quantify the absolute abundance of each unique TCRbeta CDR3 rearrangement, sequence reads were collapsed and filtered. Productive Simpson clonality was computed per sample as the square root of Simpson's diversity index over productive rearrangements. This is the immuneACCESS table as TCRdb keeps it, with only in-frame sequences that have V and J called. A part of the clones is gone; compared with another copy, unresolved V genes explain less than half, and the rest is unexplained. The V and J calls and clone size are taken from that table; D and trimming were inferred from the DNA. Recorded for this sample are about 48,000 clones; about nine tenths of them occurred a single time. Jointly, the top ten make up roughly a quarter of the sample.

This TCR came from a woman at least 80 years old with acute or convalescent COVID-19. Material for sequencing was peripheral blood.

The DNA is as follows: TGTGCCAGCAGTTACTCGACAGGGGGCCTGGGTGGCTACACCTTC. Its product reads: CASSYSTGGLGGYTF. The chain joins TRBV6-5 to TRBJ1-2; 10 middle bases align to TRBD1. Per the germline V gene, MNHEY is the CDR1 and SVGAGI is the CDR2. Trimmed from V: 0 bases; trimmed from J: 7 bases; junction bases lacking a gene match: 5. Including cysteine and phenylalanine, the CDR3 has 15 amino acids. CDR3 DNA only is kept here, 45 bases in frame from base 1.